These 13 T cell receptor beta chains share one sample of origin, sequenced in a study of blood T cell repertoires in COVID-19. The assay was immunoSEQ multiplex PCR, and TCRdb's table has in-frame clones only and misses some. The table lists hundreds of thousands of clones, roughly 80% of them singletons, with around 8.9% in the top ten. The sequenced sample was peripheral blood. The receptors come from an elderly man with acute or convalescent COVID-19.

The table lists this clone with a count of one. V is TRBV7-2 and J is TRBJ1-2; possibly TRBD1 for D (6 bases). V gave up 8 bases and J gave up 0 bases, with 13 bases separating them. Looked up from germline, CDR1 is SGHTA and CDR2 is FQGNSA. The CDR3 loop spans 14 amino acids. CDR3 DNA: TGTGCCAGCTCGAGGACAGTTCCTAACTATGGCTACACCTTC. Amino acid sequence: CASSRTVPNYGYTF.

The chain joins TRBV18 to TRBJ2-2; TRBD2 might be the D (7 bases). CDR3 length: 16 amino acids. The germline V and J ends were trimmed by 3 bases and 5 bases, with 16 bases remaining between them. Per germline, CDR1 KGHSH and CDR2 LQKENI. This chain's CDR3 is CASSPPMGGGTGELFF. The CDR3 DNA reads TGTGCCAGCTCACCCCCGATGGGAGGGGGAACCGGGGAGCTGTTTTTT.

The rearrangement joins TRBV5-3 to TRBJ1-6, with 7 bases identical to TRBD1. TRBV5-3 is known as an ORF, though its function is uncertain. The CDR3 loop spans 18 amino acids. The V and J ends lost 4 bases and 1 base, in that order; junction bases with no gene match: 11. As DNA, the CDR3 is TGTGCCAGAAGCGGAACGTCAAAGGGGGCGTCCTATAATTCACCCCTCCACTTT. Its translation: CARSGTSKGASYNSPLHF.

DNA of the CDR3: TGCGCCAGCAGCTTGGCCAGTGAATCACCCCTCCACTTT. It specifies CASSLASESPLHF. The chain has TRBV5-1 and TRBJ1-6; D gene unclear. CDR1 is SGHRS, CDR2 YFSETQ, per germline. There are 13 residues in the CDR3. V gave up 0 bases and J gave up 10 bases, with 8 bases separating them.

This chain connects TRBV5-1 to TRBJ2-3, with 10 bases matching TRBD2. The CDR3 sequence is 16 residues long. CDR1 is SGHRS and CDR2 is YFSETQ in the germline V gene. The ends lost 7 bases at V and 4 bases at J; junction bases unmatched: 12. The chain's CDR3 is CASRRQGLARADTQYF. In DNA, the CDR3 is TGCGCCAGCCGAAGACAGGGACTAGCGAGGGCAGATACGCAGTATTTT.

The chain employs TRBV7-9 and TRBJ2-7; D unclear. Germline V lookup: CDR1 SEHNR, CDR2 FQNEAQ (reference sequence). V lost 9 bases and J lost 3, with 15 bases in between. The CDR3 loop spans 13 amino acids. The CDR3 sequence: CASHLSPGYEQYF. Written as DNA, the CDR3 is TGTGCCAGTCATCTATCCCCCGGCTACGAGCAGTACTTC.

The rearrangement uses TRBV24-1 and TRBJ2-2, with 8 bases identical to TRBD2. V dropped 3 bases and J dropped 6; count of bases not matched to a gene: 11. Germline V CDR1 and CDR2: KGHDR, SFDVKD. CDR3 size: 17 residues. CDR3 amino acids: CATSDPTSGGLSGELFF. The CDR3 DNA follows: TGTGCCACCAGTGATCCTACTAGCGGCGGACTGTCCGGGGAGCTGTTTTTT.

This clone was picked up one time. V usage is TRBV3-1 (or the pseudogene TRBV3-2) and J usage is TRBJ1-2, with D possibly matching TRBD1 (6 bases). CDR3 size: 15 residues. Trimming cost V 4 bases and J 5 bases, with 17 bases left between them. The germline V gene encodes CDR1 LGHDT and CDR2 YNNKEL (reference sequence). CDR3 sequence: CASSPRGGTGYGYTF. CDR3 in DNA: TGTGCCAGCAGCCCCAGGGGCGGTACGGGGTATGGCTACACCTTC.

The chain recombines TRBV7-9 with TRBJ1-2; 8 positions match TRBD1. Looked up from germline, CDR1 is SEHNR and CDR2 is FQNEAQ (reference sequence). CDR3 length: 17 amino acids. The trim removed 1 base at V and 4 bases at J, leaving 11 bases unmatched. CDR3 sequence reads: CASSLGTGILGGYGYTF. The CDR3 DNA sequence: TGTGCCAGCAGCTTAGGGACAGGGATATTGGGTGGCTATGGCTACACCTTC.

The chain joins TRBV18 to TRBJ2-4; 10 bases align to TRBD2. The length of the CDR3 is 16 residues. Germline V lookup: CDR1 KGHSH, CDR2 LQKENI. After removal of 3 bases from V and 6 bases from J, the junction contained 8 bases not matched to a gene. As DNA, the CDR3 is TGTGCCAGCTCACCGCTAAGCGGGGGGGATGGAAACATTCAGTACTTC. Translation: CASSPLSGGDGNIQYF.

This sequence joins TRBV7-9 and TRBJ2-1, with 7 bases aligning to TRBD2. Germline values: CDR1 SEHNR, CDR2 FQNEAQ (reference sequence). The CDR3 has 15 residues. Germline trimming cut 6 bases from V and 5 bases from J; bases unmatched to any gene: 10. CDR3 sequence: CASSTDPSGNNEQFF. The DNA of the CDR3 is TGTGCCAGCAGTACCGACCCGAGCGGGAACAATGAGCAGTTCTTC.

The J gene is TRBJ2-1, the V gene TRBV3-1 (or the pseudogene TRBV3-2); weak D call: TRBD2 (6 bases). In germline, CDR1 is LGHDT, CDR2 YNNKEL (reference sequence). This CDR3 contains 13 residues. The V gene lost 0 bases and the J gene lost 7 bases, with 7 bases spanning the gap. The CDR3: CASSQDRGNEQFF. CDR3 in DNA: TGTGCCAGCAGCCAAGATCGGGGGAATGAGCAGTTCTTC.

The sample holds a few counts of this clone. The chain links TRBV13 to TRBJ2-7, with 7 bases fitting TRBD1. After removal of 5 bases from V and 2 bases from J, the junction contained 9 bases not matched to a gene. The germline V gene encodes CDR1 PRHDT and CDR2 FYEKMQ (reference sequence). CDR3 size: 15 residues. CDR3 protein: CASSRTGVYPYEQYF. In DNA, the CDR3 is TGTGCCAGCAGCAGAACAGGGGTTTACCCCTACGAGCAGTACTTC.